This TCR beta chain was identified during a study of T cell responses to AZD1222 COVID-19 vaccine. Whole-study findings and limits: Along spike, vaccine-associated CD4 TCRs were found throughout, with dominance at 160-218 and 743-854. Regions left unmutated in variants are reportedly the target of nearly half of spike-specific TCRs.

Sequenced by immunoSEQ multiplex PCR; TCRdb stores in-frame clones only, minus some. The table includes 120,000 to 150,000 clones, more than 70% detected once. The CDR3 is 17 residues long. V was pared by 1 base and J by 0 bases, with 10 bases between. Per germline, CDR1 LGHNA and CDR2 YSLEER. In the case of this clone: The target antigen is unknown.

The chain joins TRBV4-3 to TRBJ2-6, with D possibly being TRBD1 (6 bases). This clonotype was sampled from an adult in good health. This specimen was peripheral blood, taken on day 0 of AZD1222 vaccination. The CDR3 loop reads CASSQGTGFSGANVLTF. The DNA of the CDR3 is TGCGCCAGCAGCCAAGGAACAGGGTTCTCTGGGGCCAACGTCCTGACTTTC.